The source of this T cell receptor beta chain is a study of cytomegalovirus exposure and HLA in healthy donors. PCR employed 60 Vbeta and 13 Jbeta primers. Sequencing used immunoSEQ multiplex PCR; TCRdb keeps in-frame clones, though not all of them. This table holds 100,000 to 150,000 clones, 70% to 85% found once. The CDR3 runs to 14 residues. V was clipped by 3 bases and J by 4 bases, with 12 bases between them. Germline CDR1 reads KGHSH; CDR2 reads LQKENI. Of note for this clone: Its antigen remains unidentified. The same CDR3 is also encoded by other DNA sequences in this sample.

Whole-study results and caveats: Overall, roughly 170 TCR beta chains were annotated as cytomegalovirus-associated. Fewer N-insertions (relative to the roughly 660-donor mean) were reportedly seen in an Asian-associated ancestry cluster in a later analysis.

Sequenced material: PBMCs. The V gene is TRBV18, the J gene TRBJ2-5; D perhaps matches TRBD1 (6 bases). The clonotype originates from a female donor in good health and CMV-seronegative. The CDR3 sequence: CASSPRTEGETQYF. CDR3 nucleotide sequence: TGTGCCAGCTCACCCAGGACAGAGGGAGAGACCCAGTACTTC.